This is a list of T cell receptor beta chains from one sample in a study of OX40 agonist ivuxolimab in advanced cancers. Data came from immunoSEQ multiplex PCR; TCRdb stores just in-frame clones and leaves some out. The table records 50,000 to 70,000 clones, around four fifths of them present only once. This specimen was CD4+ or CD8+ T cells sorted from blood, taken in a trial of the OX40 agonist ivuxolimab. The receptors derive from an adult with an advanced solid tumor such as melanoma, head and neck, liver or kidney cancer. Each CDR3 is given with its conserved first and last residue. Fields, in order: D gene, J gene, V gene, clone size, CDR3 protein, CDR3 DNA. D genes are given only for firm matches. Size is omitted from some rows. Given values are once, few, many or a class for expanded clones.

>TRBD1|TRBJ1-4|TRBV6-5|once
CASSYGGQGKEKLFF
TGTGCCAGCAGTTACGGGGGACAGGGTAAGGAAAAACTGTTTTTT
>TRBD1|TRBJ2-3|TRBV2|NA
CASSYQGASDDTQYF
TGTGCCAGCAGCTATCAGGGGGCTAGCGATGATACGCAGTATTTT
>NA|TRBJ2-2|TRBV2|NA
CASSPRGNGELFF
TGTGCCAGCAGCCCCAGGGGAAACGGGGAGCTGTTTTTT
>NA|TRBJ1-5|TRBV28|NA
CASLGAGGGRPQHF
TGTGCCAGTTTGGGTGCTGGGGGAGGGAGGCCCCAGCATTTT
>TRBD1|TRBJ2-7|TRBV29-1|NA
CSAGTGFTYEQYF
TGCAGCGCCGGGACAGGGTTCACCTACGAGCAGTACTTC
>NA|TRBJ1-2|TRBV6-6|once
CASKQPLGNYGYTF
TGTGCCAGCAAACAACCTCTGGGTAACTATGGCTACACCTTC
>NA|TRBJ2-7|TRBV7-9|NA
CASGRDSQADEQYF
TGTGCCAGCGGTCGGGACTCCCAGGCGGACGAGCAGTACTTC
>TRBD1|TRBJ1-1|TRBV5-6|NA
CASSLAGQGEAFF
TGTGCCAGCAGCTTGGCAGGACAGGGCGAAGCTTTCTTT
>TRBD2|TRBJ2-7|TRBV7-3|NA
CASSLPPGGEQYF
TGTGCCAGCAGCTTACCACCGGGGGGCGAGCAGTACTTC
>TRBD1|TRBJ1-3|TRBV9|NA
CASSVNDRGNGNTIYF
TGTGCCAGCAGCGTAAATGACAGGGGGAATGGAAACACCATATATTTT
>TRBD2|TRBJ2-7|TRBV6-6|once
CASRTGTSSSHEQYF
TGTGCCAGCAGGACCGGGACTAGTAGTTCTCACGAGCAGTACTTC
>TRBD1|TRBJ1-5|TRBV10-1|NA
CASSEFRTGGSNQPQHF
TGCGCCAGCAGTGAGTTTCGGACAGGGGGTAGCAATCAGCCCCAGCATTTT